Sequencing of this TCR beta chain was carried out in a study of radiotherapy plus CTLA-4 blockade in lung cancer. Study-wide background: In roughly 19% of patients, objective responses were seen; about 30% had disease control. Whole-study results and caveats: Radiotherapy with ipilimumab was followed by blood expansion of tumor-derived clones. Early blood T cell clone dynamics reportedly forecast response best, with interferon-beta.

Sequencing used immunoSEQ multiplex PCR; TCRdb keeps in-frame clones, though not all of them. The sample lists some 32,000 clones; less than 75% were seen once. As for this clone: Its target is unknown.

Germline values: CDR1 LNHDA, CDR2 SQIVND (reference sequence). CDR3 size: 14 residues. Trimming cost V 3 bases and J 0 bases, with 6 bases left between them. Here the sequenced sample was peripheral blood, taken from a patient treated with radiotherapy plus ipilimumab. The TCR was taken from a human donor with non-small cell lung cancer who had stable disease on radiotherapy plus ipilimumab. This chain uses TRBV19 with TRBJ2-4, with D hard to call. In DNA form, the CDR3 reads TGTGCCAGTAGTATGCCAGGAGCCAAAAACATTCAGTACTTC. Amino acid sequence: CASSMPGAKNIQYF.